There are many counts of the clone carrying this T cell receptor (beta chain). Its target is not known. Breast cancer patients provided tissue from their axillary draining lymph nodes. One entry per CDR3 protein results from TCRdb running MiXCR on the multiplex PCR reads. The sample contains 100,000 to 150,000 distinct CDR3 sequences, just under 20% of which appear only once. CDR1 is DFQATT, CDR2 SNEGSKA, per germline (reference sequence). The CDR3 sequence is 12 residues long. Trimming took 5 bases from V and 7 from J; bases not matched to a gene: 5. This sample stems from a study of breast tumors, draining lymph nodes, adjacent tissues. Study-wide results and limits: Tumor TCR diversity was below lymph nodes but above nontumor tissue. The lymph node origin of tumor T cells was framed as consistent with a hypothesis, not demonstrated.

The sequence was collected from a female donor with breast cancer. Some clones in this sample may be carry-over from other donors' samples. The chain is built from TRBV20-1 and TRBJ2-1; 7 nucleotides agree with TRBD1. The sample consisted of axillary lymph node tissue. CDR3 coding DNA: TGCAGTGCTTCTGAACAGGGGAATGAGCAGTTCTTC. Amino acids: CSASEQGNEQFF.